Listed here are 21 T cell receptor beta chains from one sample, sequenced in a study of blood T cell repertoires in COVID-19. Some clones are missing from TCRdb's copy, which holds only in-frame ones; the method was immunoSEQ multiplex PCR. The sample shows a few hundred thousand clones, 70% to 90% of them seen only once. Sequencing input: peripheral blood. These receptors were obtained from a woman in her forties or fifties who had recovered from COVID-19.

This clone showed up just once. The rearrangement uses TRBV3-1 (or the pseudogene TRBV3-2) and TRBJ2-3; D is unresolved. The CDR3 length is 14 residues. Germline V lookup: CDR1 LGHDT, CDR2 YNNKEL (reference sequence). V lost 1 base and J lost 0, with 5 bases in between. CDR3 coding DNA: TGTGCCAGCAGCCAAGGGGCTAGCACAGATACGCAGTATTTT. Protein sequence: CASSQGASTDTQYF.

The chain carries TRBV28 and TRBJ2-4; TRBD1 is a possible D gene (6 bases). With 5 bases removed from V and 2 bases from J, the gap between germline ends came to 22 bases. Germline V gene lookup returns CDR1 MDHEN and CDR2 SYDVKM. The length of the CDR3 is 18 residues. The CDR3 here is CASSQQRTAKVSKNIQYF. CDR3 DNA sequence: TGTGCCAGCAGTCAACAACGGACAGCCAAAGTGTCCAAAAACATTCAGTACTTC.

The chain couples TRBV4-3 to TRBJ2-2; D is uncertain. Trimming pared 0 bases from V and 4 bases from J, leaving 12 bases between. The germline gives CDR1 LGHNA, CDR2 YSLEER. CDR3 size: 16 residues. The CDR3: CASSQDRGFSTGELFF. The CDR3 DNA follows: TGCGCCAGCAGCCAAGATCGAGGATTCAGCACCGGGGAGCTGTTTTTT.

This chain joins TRBV14 and TRBJ2-5, with 8 bases identical to TRBD2. CDR3 size: 16 residues. The V and J ends lost 4 bases and 3 bases, in that order; junction bases with no gene match: 10. Germline-derived CDR1 and CDR2 are SGHDN and FVKESK. The CDR3 protein is CASSPLPGLDKETQYF. CDR3 in DNA: TGTGCCAGCAGCCCGCTACCGGGACTAGATAAAGAGACCCAGTACTTC.

This clone was seen only a few times. The chain employs TRBV2 and TRBJ2-7; possible D gene TRBD2, 5 bases. Trimming took off 2 bases at V and 7 bases at J, with 15 bases between the two ends. This CDR3 region has 14 residues. Germline V gene sequence: CDR1 SNHLY, CDR2 FYNNEI. CDR3 sequence: CASSERVLRTEQYF. DNA of the CDR3: TGTGCCAGCAGTGAACGAGTCCTCAGGACTGAGCAGTACTTC.

J is TRBJ2-7 and V is TRBV13, with 8 nucleotides matching TRBD2. Per the germline V gene, CDR1 is PRHDT and CDR2 is FYEKMQ (reference sequence). The CDR3 sequence is 15 residues long. The J segment lost 6 bases and the V segment lost 2 bases, leaving 9 bases of the junction unmatched. CDR3 coding DNA: TGTGCCAGCAGCTTATGGGCGGGAGGCGTCGGCGAGCAGTACTTC. Encoded protein: CASSLWAGGVGEQYF.

For the CDR3, the DNA is TGCGCCAGCAGCTTGGTCGGCGGGGGGGCGACGGATACGCAGTATTTT. Translated: CASSLVGGGATDTQYF. The chain links TRBV5-1 to TRBJ2-3; TRBD2 aligns across 9 bases. J was trimmed by 6 bases and V by 0 bases; bases with no gene match: 8. This CDR3 spans 16 amino acids. Germline V CDR1 and CDR2: SGHRS, YFSETQ.

The sample holds one count of this clone. V is TRBV10-3 and J is TRBJ2-7, with TRBD2 identical over 8 bases. This CDR3 comprises 16 residues. V lost 3 bases, J lost 1 base, and 8 bases stayed unmatched. CDR1 is ENHRY, CDR2 SYGVKD, per germline. CDR3 protein: CAISDPTSGGSYEQYF. The CDR3 coding sequence is TGTGCCATCAGTGACCCCACTAGCGGAGGGTCCTACGAGCAGTACTTC.

This chain links TRBV15 with TRBJ1-5; D is uncertain. The CDR3 runs to 14 residues. Per germline, CDR1 LNHNV and CDR2 YYDKDF (reference sequence). Trimming stripped 0 bases from V and 2 bases from J, with 5 bases between. The DNA of the CDR3 is TGTGCCACCAGCAGAGATCTTGGCAATCAGCCCCAGCATTTT. Translation: CATSRDLGNQPQHF.

V usage is TRBV6-2 or TRBV6-3 and J usage is TRBJ1-5; 8 nucleotides line up with TRBD1. Germline loops: CDR1 MNHEY, CDR2 SVGEGT. This CDR3 has 14 residues. V shed 5 bases, J shed 3 bases, and the junction held 3 bases outside the gene matches. In DNA form, the CDR3 reads TGTGCCAGCAGTCGACAGGGGAACAATCAGCCCCAGCATTTT. Protein: CASSRQGNNQPQHF.

CDR3 coding DNA: TGTGCCAGTAGTACTAGCGGGGGTGAGCAGTTCTTC. This translates into CASSTSGGEQFF. This rearrangement joins TRBV19 to TRBJ2-1, with TRBD2 identical over 10 bases. CDR3 length equals 12 residues. The ends lost 4 bases at V and 9 bases at J; junction bases unmatched: 0. The V gene's germline CDR1 is LNHDA and CDR2 SQIVND (reference sequence). The variable domain in full, with the rest retrieved from reference TRBV19 and TRBJ2-1, is DGGITQSPKYLFRKEGQNVTLSCEQNLNHDAMYWYRQDPGQGLRLIYYSQIVNDFQKGDIAEGYSVSREKKESFPLTVTSAQKNPTAFYLCASSTSGGEQFFGPGTRLTVL.

There are a few counts of this clone. This chain links TRBV19 with TRBJ2-7; the match to TRBD1 covers 12 bases. The V segment lost 7 bases and the J segment 3 bases; nucleotides outside the gene matches: 7. This CDR3 is built from 15 residues. Looked up from germline, CDR1 is LNHDA and CDR2 is SQIVND (reference sequence). The CDR3 region has the DNA TGTGCCAGTACCCCCGGGACAGGGGGCTTCTACGAGCAGTACTTC. Translated, it gives CASTPGTGGFYEQYF.

The rearrangement uses TRBV9 and TRBJ2-1; 10 bases are shared with TRBD1. The CDR3 is made up of 15 amino acids. CDR1 and CDR2 (germline): SGDLS, YYNGEE. Trimming took 3 bases from V and 4 from J; bases not matched to a gene: 4. CDR3 protein: CASSDRDRGYNEQFF. The CDR3, as DNA: TGTGCCAGCAGCGACCGGGACAGGGGATACAATGAGCAGTTCTTC.

The V call is TRBV15, the J call TRBJ2-7, with D perhaps TRBD2 (5 bases). Germline CDR1 and CDR2: LNHNV and YYDKDF (reference sequence). CDR3 length: 15 amino acids. The V end was cut by 0 bases, the J end by 2 bases, with 11 bases between. CDR3 bases: TGTGCCACCAGCAGAGAAGAGGGTAAACCCTACGAGCAGTACTTC. Translating it yields CATSREEGKPYEQYF. The full variable domain, in which reference TRBV15 and TRBJ2-7 provide the parts outside the CDR3, is DAMVIQNPRYQVTQFGKPVTLSCSQTLNHNVMYWYQQKSSQAPKLLFHYYDKDFNNEADTPDNFQSRRPNTSFCFLDIRSPGLGDTAMYLCATSREEGKPYEQYFGPGTRLTVT.

CDR3 residues: CASSERLAGGYNEQFF. CDR3 sequence (DNA): TGTGCCAGCAGCGAACGACTAGCGGGAGGGTACAATGAGCAGTTCTTC. V gene TRBV9 combines with J gene TRBJ2-1; 14 nucleotides align to TRBD2. V lost 3 bases, J lost 4 bases, and 3 bases stayed unmatched. The CDR3 sequence is 16 residues long. Looked up from germline, CDR1 is SGDLS and CDR2 is YYNGEE. The variable domain in full, completed from reference TRBV9 and TRBJ2-1, reads DSGVTQTPKHLITATGQRVTLRCSPRSGDLSVYWYQQSLDQGLQFLIQYYNGEERAKGNILERFSAQQFPDLHSELNLSSLELGDSALYFCASSERLAGGYNEQFFGPGTRLTVL.

The chain joins TRBV7-3 to TRBJ2-7; 8 bases fit TRBD2. Germline CDR1 SGHTA, CDR2 FQGTGA. V shed 5 bases and J 3 bases; nucleotides not matched to a gene: 6. The CDR3 is 14 residues long. The CDR3 sequence: CASSPTGGLYEQYF. The CDR3 DNA follows: TGTGCCAGCAGCCCGACGGGGGGGCTCTACGAGCAGTACTTC.

The chain employs TRBV2 and TRBJ2-2; 8 positions agree with TRBD1. Per the germline V gene, CDR1 is SNHLY and CDR2 is FYNNEI. This CDR3 comprises 15 residues. The V segment lost 8 bases and the J segment 2 bases; nucleotides outside the gene matches: 7. CDR3 bases: TGTGCCAGCGGCAGGGACAGGACAAACACCGGGGAGCTGTTTTTT. This gives the protein CASGRDRTNTGELFF.

DNA of the CDR3: TGTGCCAGCAGCTGGGCCCAGCATAATTCACCCCTCCACTTT. Residues: CASSWAQHNSPLHF. V is TRBV7-9 and J is TRBJ1-6; D gene ambiguous. Germline V CDR1 and CDR2: SEHNR, FQNEAQ (reference sequence). The V end lost 4 bases, the J end lost 5 bases, and 9 bases lay between the germline ends. This CDR3 region has 14 residues.

The chain combines TRBV28 with TRBJ1-2, with D unclear. Germline lookup yields CDR1 MDHEN and CDR2 SYDVKM. With 7 bases removed from V and 0 bases from J, the gap between germline ends came to 6 bases. The CDR3 sequence is 12 residues long. CDR3 coding DNA: TGTGCCAGCACCCCCTCTAACTATGGCTACACCTTC. Its translation is CASTPSNYGYTF.

V usage is TRBV6-2 or TRBV6-3 and J usage is TRBJ2-5; D might be TRBD1 (5 bases). Trimming shortened V by 2 bases and J by 1 base, and 8 bases separated the two germline ends. The CDR3 sequence is 14 residues long. CDR1 MNHEY and CDR2 SVGEGT come from the germline V gene. This CDR3 reads CASSYGAAQETQYF. The CDR3 DNA is TGTGCCAGCAGTTACGGGGCAGCCCAAGAGACCCAGTACTTC.

V gene TRBV18 combines with J gene TRBJ1-1; no firm D call. This CDR3 has 14 amino acids. CDR1 is KGHSH, CDR2 LQKENI, per germline. Trimming left V 4 bases short and J 1 base short, with 10 bases between. The CDR3, as DNA: TGTGCCAGCTCACTAGGAGGTACGAACACTGAAGCTTTCTTT. Protein product: CASSLGGTNTEAFF. Based on the CDR3 plus reference TRBV18 and TRBJ1-1, the full variable domain is NAGVMQNPRHLVRRRGQEARLRCSPMKGHSHVYWYRQLPEEGLKFMVYLQKENIIDESGMPKERFSAEFPKEGPSILRIQQVVRGDSAAYFCASSLGGTNTEAFFGQGTRLTVV.